Sequencing of this T cell receptor beta chain was carried out in a study of cytomegalovirus exposure and HLA in healthy donors. For the study at large: From about 180 million T cells, an earlier analysis saw approximately 110 million unique TCR beta sequences. Genotyping of about 400 donors showed that about 84% belonged to the Caucasian-associated ancestry cluster. Study results and caveats: The likely origin of a cluster of highly shared sequence variants was a sequencing artifact. In a later analysis, HLA-associated TCR beta chains were more clonally expanded than equally common others.

V shed 2 bases, J shed 3 bases, and the junction held 4 bases outside the gene matches. The CDR3 is made up of 16 amino acids. CDR1 MNHNY and CDR2 SVGAGI come from the germline V gene (reference sequence). About this clone itself: The antigen remains unidentified.

13 Jbeta primers and 60 Vbeta primers were used for the PCR. Profiled with immunoSEQ multiplex PCR; TCRdb holds only in-frame clones, not every one. The table has approximately 120,000 clones, around 74% seen once. Sequencing input: PBMCs. The chain joins TRBV6-6 to TRBJ2-3; 11 bases are a match to TRBD1. The receptor was derived from a man between 25 and 39 years old in good health and CMV-seronegative. The CDR3 sequence: CASSYGRDRGTDTQYF. CDR3 nucleotides: TGTGCCAGCAGTTACGGCCGGGACAGGGGGACAGATACGCAGTATTTT.